This T cell receptor (beta chain) is from a study of shared clonotypes between healthy human individuals. General study findings and limits: Naive CD4 clonotypes overlapped across a few donors at roughly 4.5%. Lower generation probabilities were found for non-shared clonotypes than for those shared by all four donors.

Subsets obtained from CD4+ cells comprised CD45RA+ naive and CD45RA-negative memory cells. Sequencing used immunoSEQ multiplex PCR; TCRdb keeps in-frame clones, though not all of them. Here the sample spans about 960,000 clones, approximately 80% being singletons. Trimming cost V 2 bases and J 3 bases, with 7 bases left between them. CDR1 SGHVS and CDR2 FQNEAQ come from the germline V gene. The CDR3 is made up of 13 amino acids. Of note for this clone: No antigen is known for it.

This TCR was recovered from a man in his late teens or twenties in good health. The genes are TRBV7-8 and TRBJ1-1; D is ambiguous. Sequenced: memory CD4+ T cells sorted from blood. The subset denotes: CD45RA-negative fraction. CDR3 nucleotide sequence: TGTGCCAGCAGCTTATACCTGGACACTGAAGCTTTCTTT. Its protein product is CASSLYLDTEAFF. The whole variable domain, remainder taken from reference TRBV7-8 and TRBJ1-1, is GAGVSQSPRYKVAKRGQDVALRCDPISGHVSLFWYQQALGQGPEFLTYFQNEAQLDKSGLPSDRFFAERPEGSVSTLKIQRTQQEDSAVYLCASSLYLDTEAFFGQGTRLTVV.